What follows is one T cell receptor (beta chain) and its context. These data come from a study of Ad26.COV2.S vaccination and SARS-CoV-2 variants. The table came from immunoSEQ multiplex PCR; TCRdb's copy has only in-frame clones and leaves some out. This sample yields approximately 340,000 clones, of which about 92% are seen a single time; around 4% belongs to the top ten. J was trimmed by 10 bases and V by 5 bases; bases with no gene match: 14. The CDR3 extends over 15 amino acids. The germline gives CDR1 MNHNY, CDR2 SVGAGI (reference sequence). The sequence was obtained from a human donor who had recovered from COVID-19. V is TRBV6-6 and J is TRBJ1-1, with 9 bases fitting TRBD1. The material sequenced was peripheral blood, taken after recovery from COVID-19. This CDR3 reads CASSPRQGGGIGAFF. The DNA for the CDR3 is TGTGCCAGCAGTCCCCGACAGGGGGGAGGTATTGGAGCTTTCTTT.